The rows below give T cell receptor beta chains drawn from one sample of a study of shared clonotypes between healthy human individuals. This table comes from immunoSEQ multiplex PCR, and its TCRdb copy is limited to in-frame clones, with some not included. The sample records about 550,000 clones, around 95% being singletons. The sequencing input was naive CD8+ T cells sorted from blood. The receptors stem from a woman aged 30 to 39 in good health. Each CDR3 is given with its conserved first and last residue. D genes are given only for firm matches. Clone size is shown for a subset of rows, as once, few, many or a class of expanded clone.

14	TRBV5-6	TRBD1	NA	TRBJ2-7	CASTFGTGEYEQYF	TGTGCCAGCACCTTTGGGACAGGGGAGTACGAGCAGTACTTC
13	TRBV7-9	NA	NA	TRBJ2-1	CASSPPGIHEQFF	TGTGCCAGCAGCCCGCCAGGAATTCATGAGCAGTTCTTC
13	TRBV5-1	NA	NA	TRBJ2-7	CASSAGRVHEQYF	TGCGCCAGCAGCGCCGGCAGGGTGCACGAGCAGTACTTC
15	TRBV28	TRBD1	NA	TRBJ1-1	CASRETGEDSTEAFF	TGTGCCAGCAGAGAGACAGGGGAAGACTCCACTGAAGCTTTCTTT
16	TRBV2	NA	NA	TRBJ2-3	CASSPQTRSSTDTQYF	TGTGCCAGCAGCCCTCAGACAAGGTCTAGCACAGATACGCAGTATTTT
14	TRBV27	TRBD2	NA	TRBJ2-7	CASAPTSGTYEQYF	TGTGCCAGCGCCCCGACTAGCGGGACCTACGAGCAGTACTTC
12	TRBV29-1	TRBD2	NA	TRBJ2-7	CSVATREGEQYF	TGCAGCGTAGCTACTAGGGAGGGCGAGCAGTACTTC
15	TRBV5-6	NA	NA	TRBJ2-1	CASSPGGSPYNEQFF	TGTGCCAGCAGCCCAGGGGGGTCCCCCTACAATGAGCAGTTCTTC
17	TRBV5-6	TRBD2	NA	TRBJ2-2	CASSLALAGVGTGELFF	TGTGCCAGCAGCTTGGCGTTAGCGGGAGTAGGCACCGGGGAGCTGTTTTTT
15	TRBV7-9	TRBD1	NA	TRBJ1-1	CASSLGIGGHTEAFF	TGTGCCAGCAGCTTAGGTATAGGGGGCCACACTGAAGCTTTCTTT
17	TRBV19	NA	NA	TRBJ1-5	CASSIDLSVDSNQPQHF	TGTGCCAGTAGTATAGATCTATCCGTAGATAGCAATCAGCCCCAGCATTTT
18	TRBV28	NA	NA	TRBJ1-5	CASSLSSPAEYSNQPQHF	TGTGCCAGCAGTTTATCATCGCCGGCCGAGTATAGCAATCAGCCCCAGCATTTT
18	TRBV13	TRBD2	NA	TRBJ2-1	CASSNRGLAGVSYNEQFF	TGTGCCAGCAGCAACAGGGGACTAGCGGGAGTGTCCTACAATGAGCAGTTCTTC
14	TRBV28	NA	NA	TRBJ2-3	CASSWGPGTDTQYF	TGTGCCAGCAGTTGGGGACCTGGAACAGATACGCAGTATTTT
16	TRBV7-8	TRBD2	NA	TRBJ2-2	CASSLGLAGMVGELFF	TGTGCCAGCAGCTTGGGACTAGCGGGAATGGTCGGGGAGCTGTTTTTT
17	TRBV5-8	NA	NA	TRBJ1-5	CASSQNRDARGNQPQHF	TGTGCCAGCAGCCAAAACAGGGATGCGAGGGGCAATCAGCCCCAGCATTTT
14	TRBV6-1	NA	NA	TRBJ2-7	CASSDLGGGYEQYF	TGTGCCAGCAGTGATTTGGGGGGCGGCTACGAGCAGTACTTC
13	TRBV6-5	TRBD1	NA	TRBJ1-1	CASSGQGSAEAFF	TGTGCCAGCAGCGGACAGGGGAGCGCTGAAGCTTTCTTT
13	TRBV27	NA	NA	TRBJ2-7	CASSYDQTYEQYF	TGTGCCAGCTCCTACGACCAAACCTACGAGCAGTACTTC
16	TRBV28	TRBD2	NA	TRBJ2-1	CASSLWGGLQGNEQFF	TGTGCCAGCAGTCTGTGGGGGGGTCTCCAGGGAAATGAGCAGTTCTTC
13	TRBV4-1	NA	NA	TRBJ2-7	CASSQGGPYEQYF	TGCGCCAGCAGCCAAGGGGGTCCCTACGAGCAGTACTTC
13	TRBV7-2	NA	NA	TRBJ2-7	CASSLINTGEQYF	TGTGCCAGCAGCTTAATTAACACGGGGGAGCAGTACTTC
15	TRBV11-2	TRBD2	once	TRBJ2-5	CASSSGLAGLGTQYF	TGTGCCAGCAGCTCCGGACTAGCGGGACTGGGGACCCAGTACTTC
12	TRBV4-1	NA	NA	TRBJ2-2	CASSRNTGELFF	TGCGCCAGCAGCCGGAACACCGGGGAGCTGTTTTTT
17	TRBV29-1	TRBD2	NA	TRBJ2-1	CSVEGSVGTSGRYEQFF	TGCAGCGTTGAAGGAAGTGTGGGGACTAGCGGGAGGTATGAGCAGTTCTTC
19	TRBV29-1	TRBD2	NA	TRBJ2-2	CSVSFKTGTSGRATGELFF	TGCAGCGTTTCCTTCAAGACCGGGACTAGCGGGAGGGCCACCGGGGAGCTGTTTTTT
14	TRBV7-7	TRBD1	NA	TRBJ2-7	CASSPGTGGYEQYF	TGTGCCAGCAGCCCTGGGACAGGGGGCTACGAGCAGTACTTC